A selection of T cell receptor beta chains follows, all from one sample in a study of blood T cell repertoires in COVID-19. This table comes from immunoSEQ multiplex PCR, and its TCRdb copy is limited to in-frame clones, with some not included. Of about 160,000 clones in the sample, 70% to 85% are singletons; the top ten hold around 7%. The sequenced sample was peripheral blood. The source of these receptors is a woman aged 40 to 50 with COVID-19, enrolled during active disease. The CDR3 runs from the conserved cysteine through the conserved F or W. The D gene is left open where the match is weak. For some rows the clone size is stated as once, few or many, or as a class when expanded; others skip it.

J gene	V gene	clone size	D gene	CDR3 length	CDR3 protein	CDR3 DNA
TRBJ2-3	TRBV2	.	.	14	CASTPGRGTDTQYF	TGTGCCAGCACTCCGGGAAGGGGCACAGATACGCAGTATTTT
TRBJ2-7	TRBV20-1	.	.	11	CSGGSSYEQYF	TGCAGTGGAGGCAGCTCCTACGAGCAGTACTTC
TRBJ2-1	TRBV2	.	.	12	CASRGLTNEQFF	TGTGCCAGCAGGGGACTCACCAATGAGCAGTTCTTC
TRBJ2-3	TRBV6-1	.	TRBD1	15	CASSSPQGAADTQYF	TGTGCCAGCAGCTCCCCCCAGGGGGCAGCAGATACGCAGTATTTT
TRBJ2-2	TRBV27	.	TRBD2	16	CASKVGAGAWTGELFF	TGTGCCAGCAAGGTTGGGGCGGGAGCCTGGACCGGGGAGCTGTTTTTT
TRBJ2-2	TRBV5-1	.	.	13	CASSLVVAGELFF	TGCGCCAGCAGCTTGGTAGTGGCCGGGGAGCTGTTTTTT
TRBJ2-5	TRBV6-5	.	TRBD1	14	CASSNRQGEETQYF	TGTGCCAGCAGTAACCGACAGGGGGAAGAGACCCAGTACTTC
TRBJ1-2	TRBV10-2	.	TRBD1	14	CASSETGGGYGYTF	TGCGCCAGCAGCGAAACAGGGGGTGGCTATGGCTACACCTTC
TRBJ2-1	TRBV5-4	.	.	17	CASSKGPGTTSYNEQFF	TGTGCCAGCAGCAAAGGACCCGGGACAACCTCCTACAATGAGCAGTTCTTC
TRBJ1-2	TRBV7-2	.	.	15	CASSLGTVGGYGYTF	TGTGCCAGCAGCTTAGGGACAGTTGGTGGCTATGGCTACACCTTC
TRBJ2-3	TRBV19	once	.	14	CASSIGAAADTQYF	TGTGCCAGTAGTATTGGTGCCGCAGCGGATACGCAGTATTTT
TRBJ2-5	TRBV10-3	.	TRBD1	14	CAISPGQGVETQYF	TGTGCCATCAGCCCGGGACAGGGAGTCGAGACCCAGTACTTC
TRBJ1-4	TRBV19	.	.	13	CASSIRGAEKLFF	TGTGCCAGTAGTATACGGGGGGCTGAAAAACTGTTTTTT
TRBJ2-1	TRBV10-2	.	TRBD2	17	CASSEARGLAGGNEQFF	TGCGCCAGCAGTGAGGCGAGGGGACTAGCGGGGGGAAATGAGCAGTTCTTC
TRBJ1-4	TRBV4-2	.	.	15	CASSQDGQGIEKLFF	TGTGCCAGCAGCCAAGATGGGCAGGGGATTGAAAAACTGTTTTTT
TRBJ2-1	TRBV5-1	.	.	12	CASSRQGNEQFF	TGCGCCAGCAGTCGCCAGGGGAATGAGCAGTTCTTC